This note documents a single T cell receptor beta chain sequence. It has no known antigen specificity. Base quality data are lacking; no much larger clone is found one base away. This record comes from a study of OX40 agonist ivuxolimab in advanced cancers. In the study overall: Ivuxolimab was a fully human IgG2 agonistic monoclonal antibody targeting the costimulatory receptor OX40 (CD134). Partial responses were achieved by three dose-escalation patients, of whom one had hepatocellular carcinoma and two had cutaneous melanoma. In the dose-escalation cohort, approximately 80% of patients were male, and the mean age was 60 years with a range of roughly 23 to 79. Among the roughly 54 dose-escalation patients, approximately 20 had hepatocellular carcinoma, some 15 melanoma, 9 renal cell carcinoma and 9 head and neck cancer. Peripheral TCRbeta sequencing was intended to test whether TCR sequence diversity was altered and clonal T-cell expansion was caused by ivuxolimab. The paper describes the monotherapy dose-escalation part (N = 52 patients) of the phase I trial of ivuxolimab. Intravenous ivuxolimab was administered to patients every 2 weeks at six dose levels: 0.01, 0.1, 0.3, 1.5, 3 and 10 mg/kg. Patients were allowed to have had prior anti-PD-1, anti-PD-L1 or anti-CTLA-4 therapy, and 40% of the dose-escalation patients had previously received checkpoint inhibitors.

The full study reports these points: Low levels of normalized T-cell clonal expansion were also seen in some patients who did not respond. The antigen specificity of the peripheral T cells that underwent clonal expansion was not determined. In partial responders in the 0.1-3.0 mg/kg groups, normalized peripheral clonal expansion was found to be among the lowest, especially among CD8+ T cells. At doses of 0.1 to 3.0 mg/kg, clonal expansion of both CD4+ and CD8+ blood T cells was observed from baseline to week 6. After ivuxolimab, more expanded clones were found on average in CD8+ T cells than in CD4+ T cells.

Genomic DNA was extracted from sorted cells for sequencing of the TCRbeta CDR3 region. TCRbeta CDR3 regions were sequenced using the immunoSEQ Assay. Here the immuneACCESS table is served through TCRdb, limited to in-frame sequences with V and J called. Missing clones are a known gap in these copies; in checked studies unresolved V genes cover under half, and the rest lacks a known reason. The sample table holds 80,000 or so clones, of which about 80% were seen once. The top ten clones comprise 6.9% of the sample. The CDR3 runs 14 amino acids, cysteine and phenylalanine included. Of the read, only the CDR3 DNA is kept; its 42 bases are in frame from base 1. The junction carries 15 bases between V and J, which are trimmed by 5 bases and 10 bases respectively. Looking up the germline V gene yields CDR1 SGHTA and CDR2 FQGNSA. The trial excluded patients who had a history of autoimmune disease or were on systemic immunosuppression. Peripheral blood for TCR sequencing was collected from all dose cohorts at baseline, on cycle 4 day 1, and on cycle 7 day 1. Samples came from an open-label, multicenter, first-in-human phase I dose-escalation trial of ivuxolimab. Adults with locally advanced or metastatic melanoma, renal cell carcinoma, hepatocellular carcinoma or head and neck squamous cell carcinoma were enrolled in the trial. Before TCR sequencing, CD4+ and CD8+ T cells were separately sorted from peripheral blood.

The chain uses TRBV7-2 and TRBJ1-6, with the identity of the D gene unclear. This clonotype was obtained from an adult with an advanced solid tumor such as melanoma, head and neck, liver or kidney cancer. The input for sequencing was CD4+ or CD8+ T cells sorted from blood, taken in a trial of the OX40 agonist ivuxolimab. The sequence in DNA is TGTGCCAGCAGCCAAGGTCGCAGGTCATCACCCCTCCACTTT. Translated, it gives CASSQGRRSSPLHF.